The 8 T cell receptor beta chains presented below share a single source sample, sequenced in a study of shared clonotypes between healthy human individuals. The method was immunoSEQ multiplex PCR; TCRdb's version includes in-frame clones alone and lacks a portion of them. The table includes some 2,500,000 clones, 85% to 95% detected once. Input material: naive CD4+ T cells from PBMCs. Subset noted: CD45RA+ positively selected. The receptors were gathered from a man between 18 and 35 years old in good health. Some clones in this sample may be carry-over from other donors' samples.

CDR3 loop: CASAGRSSYEQYF. The CDR3, as DNA: TGTGCCAGTGCCGGGCGCAGCTCCTACGAGCAGTACTTC. This chain joins TRBV7-9 and TRBJ2-7; the D is unclear. CDR3 size: 13 residues. Germline V CDR1 and CDR2: SEHNR, FQNEAQ (reference sequence). The germline V and J ends were trimmed by 9 bases and 0 bases, with 12 bases remaining between them.

This chain uses TRBV10-3 with TRBJ2-7; possibly TRBD1 for D (7 bases). This CDR3 is built from 14 residues. CDR1 ENHRY and CDR2 SYGVKD come from the germline V gene. V shed 10 bases and J shed 0 bases, with 16 bases lying between them. CDR3 region: CATGQGGSSYEQYF. Here the CDR3 DNA reads TGTGCCACCGGGCAGGGGGGTAGCTCCTACGAGCAGTACTTC.

The chain is built from TRBV5-5 and TRBJ2-5; tentatively, D is TRBD2 (6 bases). TRBJ2-7 matches the DNA end more closely, so the J call is doubtful. This CDR3 comprises 14 residues. The germline CDR1 and CDR2 sequences are SGHKS and YYEKEE (reference sequence). CDR3: CASSLGGSSYEQYF. Written as DNA, the CDR3 is TGTGCCAGCAGCTTAGGAGGGAGCTCCTACGAGCAGTACTTC.

The genes are TRBV18 and TRBJ2-6, with unresolved D. V lost 3 bases to trimming and J lost 1 base, with 13 bases between them. This CDR3 spans 17 amino acids. Germline V gives CDR1 KGHSH, CDR2 LQKENI. The chain's CDR3 is CASSPPTLGSGANVLTF. As DNA, the CDR3 is TGTGCCAGCTCACCTCCTACCCTTGGATCTGGGGCCAACGTCCTGACTTTC. Full variable domain (remainder filled in from reference TRBV18 and TRBJ2-6): NAGVMQNPRHLVRRRGQEARLRCSPMKGHSHVYWYRQLPEEGLKFMVYLQKENIIDESGMPKERFSAEFPKEGPSILRIQQVVRGDSAAYFCASSPPTLGSGANVLTFGAGSRLTVL.

The sample holds one count of this clone. The chain carries TRBV6-6 and TRBJ1-2; D gene ambiguous. V dropped 4 bases and J dropped 6 bases, with 12 bases sitting between them. This CDR3 has 13 amino acids. In germline, CDR1 is MNHNY, CDR2 SVGAGI (reference sequence). CDR3: CASSLERMDGYTF. The CDR3 bases are TGTGCCAGCAGTTTGGAAAGGATGGATGGCTACACCTTC.

V and J are TRBV7-3 and TRBJ2-3; perhaps D is TRBD1 or TRBD2 (5 bases each). Germline V lookup: CDR1 SGHTA, CDR2 FQGTGA. Trimming pared 0 bases from V and 2 bases from J, leaving 15 bases between. This CDR3 has 17 residues. The CDR3 here is CASSLTSLRDHTDTQYF. The DNA for the CDR3 is TGTGCCAGCAGCTTAACGTCATTGAGGGACCACACAGATACGCAGTATTTT.

This clone was picked up a small number of times. The sample holds other DNA sequences that translate to the same CDR3. This chain uses TRBV7-9 with TRBJ1-1, with unresolved D. The CDR3 is 13 residues long. Germline CDR1 and CDR2: SEHNR and FQNEAQ (reference sequence). Trimming removed 3 bases at V and 2 bases at J, with 7 bases between. The CDR3 DNA sequence: TGTGCCAGCAGCTTGACCTTAAACACTGAAGCTTTCTTT. Translation: CASSLTLNTEAFF. Filled out from reference TRBV7-9 and TRBJ1-1, the complete variable domain reads DTGVSQNPRHKITKRGQNVTFRCDPISEHNRLYWYRQTLGQGPEFLTYFQNEAQLEKSRLLSDRFSAERPKGSFSTLEIQRTEQGDSAMYLCASSLTLNTEAFFGQGTRLTVV.

V and J are TRBV5-4 and TRBJ2-5, with TRBD1 matching 10 bases. The CDR3 extends over 16 amino acids. V was clipped by 4 bases and J by 4 bases; unmatched bases: 10. Per germline, CDR1 SGHNT and CDR2 YYREEE (reference sequence). CDR3 residues: CASSTGTGALGETQYF. The CDR3 DNA is TGTGCCAGCAGCACTGGGACAGGGGCCCTTGGAGAGACCCAGTACTTC.